A single sample is the source of the 8 T cell receptor beta chains below, sequenced in a study of tumor and adjacent non-tumor tissue in lung cancer. The library came from three nested PCR rounds adapted from ARM-PCR protocols. TCRdb recomputed calls from the multiplex PCR reads with MiXCR, one row per CDR3 protein. There are 90,000 to 100,000 distinct CDR3 sequences in the sample; about 80% occur only once, and roughly 29% lies in the top ten. No cell sorting was done before RNA was extracted from the tissue. More than 3 cm separated this lung sample from the edge of the tumor. The specimen sequenced was distant non-tumor lung tissue. Source of these receptors: a man in his sixties with small cell lung cancer.

As for this clonotype: An end of the junction does not agree with germline; a read error may underlie this. This chain links TRBV5-1 with TRBJ2-1; perhaps TRBD2 as D (5 bases). Germline loops: CDR1 SGHRS, CDR2 YFSETQ. The CDR3 contains 14 residues. The CDR3 region has the DNA TGCGCCAGCAGGTTGAGCGGTACCGCCGATGAGCATTTCTTC. Translated: CASRLSGTADEHFF.

This clonotype was observed once. The chain links TRBV29-1 to TRBJ2-5, with D possibly being TRBD1 (6 bases). Germline CDR1 is SQVTM and CDR2 is ANQGSEA. V lost 7 bases to trimming and J lost 6 bases, with 18 bases between them. This CDR3 has 13 amino acids. The CDR3 region is CSASRARGKTQYF. The CDR3, as DNA: TGCAGCGCCTCTCGTGCAAGGGGGAAGACCCAGTACTTC.

A note on this clonotype: Compared with germline, one end of the junction differs, possibly owing to a read error. V usage is TRBV5-1 and J usage is TRBJ2-1; 7 bases are shared with TRBD2. The CDR3 loop spans 16 amino acids. CDR1 and CDR2 from the germline V gene are SGHRS and YFSETQ. CDR3 nucleotides: TGCGCCAGCAGACCTGTAGCGGGTAGCTCCTCCAATGAGCAATTCTTC. As protein: CASRPVAGSSSNEQFF.

A remark on this clonotype: A read error may account for a junction end that differs from germline. The V gene is TRBV5-1, the J gene TRBJ2-1; D call uncertain. The germline V gene encodes CDR1 SGHRS and CDR2 YFSETQ. This CDR3 contains 14 residues. The CDR3 spells CASILSCTADEQFF. The CDR3 nucleotides read TGCGCCAGCATCTTGAGCTGTACCGCCGATGAGCAGTTCTTC. The whole variable domain, filled in from reference TRBV5-1 and TRBJ2-1, reads KAGVTQTPRYLIKTRGQQVTLSCSPISGHRSVSWYQQTPGQGLQFLFEYFSETQRNKGNFPGRFSGRQFSNSRSEMNVSTLELGDSALYLCASILSCTADEQFFGPGTRLTVL.

About this clonotype: As the CDR3 is not closed by the conserved phenylalanine or tryptophan, this likely results from a read error. The DNA is omitted, as the CDR3 cannot be located on it reliably, and the CDR3 follows TCRdb's listing. The chain is built from TRBV11-2 and TRBJ2-1; TRBD1, the table's D call, was not compared with the DNA. The CDR3 contains 13 residues when both ends are counted. The germline gives CDR1 SGHAT, CDR2 FQNNGV. The CDR3: CASSLGRNNEQFI.

V and J are TRBV5-4 and TRBJ2-1, with TRBD2 identical over 7 bases. Germline CDR1 SGHNT, CDR2 YYREEE (reference sequence). V gave up 6 bases and J gave up 0 bases; unmatched junction bases: 12. The CDR3 loop spans 17 amino acids. The CDR3 DNA reads TGTGCCAGCAACCACGGGGGGTGGGGGGTCTCCTACAATGAGCAGTTCTTC. Protein sequence: CASNHGGWGVSYNEQFF.

About this clonotype itself: Germline is not matched at one junction end, which may reflect a read error. This chain joins TRBV6-5 and TRBJ1-1; 8 nucleotides line up with TRBD1. The CDR3 runs 17 residues. Germline V gives CDR1 MNHEY, CDR2 SVGAGI. The CDR3 DNA reads TGTGCCAGCAGTTACACCGCAGGGGGCCGTGGATGGACTGAGGCTTTCTTT. It is translated as CASSYTAGGRGWTEAFF.

The rearrangement links TRBV5-4 to TRBJ2-1, with a tentative D call TRBD2 (6 bases). V was clipped by 0 bases and J by 3 bases, with 10 bases between them. Germline V gene lookup returns CDR1 SGHNT and CDR2 YYREEE (reference sequence). The CDR3 is made up of 15 amino acids. The CDR3 here is CASSLAGDCYNEQFF. The CDR3 coding sequence is TGTGCCAGCAGCTTGGCGGGGGACTGCTACAATGAGCAGTTCTTC.